This TCR beta chain was captured in a study of OX40 agonist ivuxolimab in advanced cancers. Germline CDR1 is GTSNPN and CDR2 is SVGIG (reference sequence). This CDR3 has 15 amino acids. V gave up 0 bases and J gave up 0 bases, with 10 bases separating them. The table came from immunoSEQ multiplex PCR; TCRdb's copy has only in-frame clones and leaves some out. The table has approximately 60,000 clones, roughly 90% seen once. This receptor was obtained from an adult with an advanced solid tumor such as melanoma, head and neck, liver or kidney cancer. The input for sequencing was CD4+ or CD8+ T cells sorted from blood, taken in a trial of the OX40 agonist ivuxolimab. The chain combines TRBV30 with TRBJ2-3, with a weak D call TRBD2 (5 bases). The CDR3 loop reads CAWSVDYLSTDTQYF. The CDR3 DNA reads TGTGCCTGGAGTGTAGACTACCTAAGCACAGATACGCAGTATTTT.